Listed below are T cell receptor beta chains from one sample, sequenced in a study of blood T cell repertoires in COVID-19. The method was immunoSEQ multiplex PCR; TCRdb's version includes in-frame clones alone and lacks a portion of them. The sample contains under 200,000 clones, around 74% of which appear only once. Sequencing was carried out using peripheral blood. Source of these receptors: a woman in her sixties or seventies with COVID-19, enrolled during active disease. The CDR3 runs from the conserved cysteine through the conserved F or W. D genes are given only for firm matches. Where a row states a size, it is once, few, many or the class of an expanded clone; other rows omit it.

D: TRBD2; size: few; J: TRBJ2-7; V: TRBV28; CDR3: CASRLTGTSGSYEQYF; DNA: TGTGCCAGCAGATTAACCGGGACTAGCGGGAGCTACGAGCAGTACTTC
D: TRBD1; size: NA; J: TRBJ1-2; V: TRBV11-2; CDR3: CASSSTGTGPYGYTF; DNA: TGTGCCAGCAGCTCAACCGGGACAGGGCCCTATGGCTACACCTTC
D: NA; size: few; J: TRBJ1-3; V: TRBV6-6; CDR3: CASSLPPGAGNTIYF; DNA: TGTGCCAGCAGTCTACCGCCAGGGGCTGGAAACACCATATATTTT
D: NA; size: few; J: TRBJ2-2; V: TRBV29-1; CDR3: CSVGRGINTGELFF; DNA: TGCAGCGTTGGCCGGGGGATTAACACCGGGGAGCTGTTTTTT
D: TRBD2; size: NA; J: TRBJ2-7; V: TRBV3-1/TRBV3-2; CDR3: CASSQLAGAYEQYF; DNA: TGTGCCAGCAGCCAACTAGCGGGAGCCTACGAGCAGTACTTC
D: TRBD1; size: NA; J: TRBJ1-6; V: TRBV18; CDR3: CASSPPGTANSPLHF; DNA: TGTGCCAGCTCACCACCAGGGACAGCGAATTCACCCCTCCACTTT
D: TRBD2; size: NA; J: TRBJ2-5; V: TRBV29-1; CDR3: CSVPLAGGMLETQYF; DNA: TGCAGCGTTCCTCTAGCGGGAGGAATGTTGGAGACCCAGTACTTC
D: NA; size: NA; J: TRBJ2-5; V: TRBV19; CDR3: CASSIRGTGPQETQYF; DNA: TGTGCCAGTAGTATTCGCGGCACAGGGCCCCAAGAGACCCAGTACTTC
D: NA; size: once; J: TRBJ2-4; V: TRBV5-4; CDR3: CASSLPRGGFYIQYF; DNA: TGTGCCAGCAGCTTGCCACGTGGGGGCTTCTACATTCAGTACTTC
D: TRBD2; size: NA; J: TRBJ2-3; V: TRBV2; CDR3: CASSDLAGGTDTQYF; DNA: TGTGCCAGCAGTGATTTAGCGGGGGGCACAGATACGCAGTATTTT
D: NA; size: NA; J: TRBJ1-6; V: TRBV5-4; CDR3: CASSLGGQGYSPLHF; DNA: TGTGCCAGCAGCTTGGGTGGGCAGGGGTATTCACCCCTCCACTTT
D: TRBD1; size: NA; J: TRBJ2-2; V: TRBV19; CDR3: CASSKGQSNTGELFF; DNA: TGTGCCAGTAGTAAGGGACAGTCGAACACCGGGGAGCTGTTTTTT
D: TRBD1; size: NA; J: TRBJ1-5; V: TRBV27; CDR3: CASSFLPGQGVVQPQHF; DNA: TGTGCCAGCAGTTTCCTTCCGGGACAGGGGGTGGTTCAGCCCCAGCATTTT
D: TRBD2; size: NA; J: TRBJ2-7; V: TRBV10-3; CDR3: CAIRSSGSASYEQYF; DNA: TGTGCCATCCGTAGTAGCGGGAGCGCGAGCTACGAGCAGTACTTC
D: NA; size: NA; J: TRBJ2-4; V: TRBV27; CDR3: CASSFGGQVNIQYF; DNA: TGTGCCAGCAGTTTTGGAGGGCAGGTTAACATTCAGTACTTC
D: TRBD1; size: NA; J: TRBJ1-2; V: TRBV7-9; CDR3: CASSLLSTGDGYTF; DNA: TGTGCCAGCAGCTTATTGAGTACAGGGGATGGCTACACCTTC
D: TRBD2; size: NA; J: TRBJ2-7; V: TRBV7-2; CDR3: CASSSQSGLAYEQYF; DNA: TGTGCCAGCAGCTCACAATCGGGACTAGCCTACGAGCAGTACTTC
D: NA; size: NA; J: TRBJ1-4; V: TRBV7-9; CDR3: CASSLAGAVEKLFF; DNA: TGTGCCAGCAGCTTAGCGGGGGCAGTGGAAAAACTGTTTTTT
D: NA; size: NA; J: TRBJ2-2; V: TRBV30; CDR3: CAWRRFVNTGELFF; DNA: TGTGCCTGGAGGAGGTTCGTAAACACCGGGGAGCTGTTTTTT
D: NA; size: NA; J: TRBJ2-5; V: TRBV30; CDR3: CAWSVSEETQYF; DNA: TGTGCCTGGAGTGTCTCGGAAGAGACCCAGTACTTC
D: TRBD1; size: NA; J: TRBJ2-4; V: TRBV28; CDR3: CASSLTDRDSKNIQYF; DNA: TGTGCCAGCAGCTTAACAGACAGGGACAGTAAAAACATTCAGTACTTC
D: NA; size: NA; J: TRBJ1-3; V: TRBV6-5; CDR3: CASRGYTEDTIYF; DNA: TGTGCCAGCAGGGGCTACACGGAGGACACCATATATTTT
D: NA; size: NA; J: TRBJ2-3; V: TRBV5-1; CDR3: CASSLGLATGTDTQYF; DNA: TGCGCCAGCAGCTTGGGGCTAGCTACGGGCACAGATACGCAGTATTTT
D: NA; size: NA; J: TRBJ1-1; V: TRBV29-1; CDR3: CSVGRGNTEAFF; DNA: TGCAGCGTTGGGCGCGGGAACACTGAAGCTTTCTTT
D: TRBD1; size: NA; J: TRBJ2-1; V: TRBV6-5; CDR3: CASRTGELNEQFF; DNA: TGTGCCAGCAGGACAGGGGAGCTGAATGAGCAGTTCTTC
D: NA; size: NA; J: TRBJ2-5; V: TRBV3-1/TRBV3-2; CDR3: CASRVRGVETQYF; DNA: TGTGCCAGCAGGGTCAGGGGCGTGGAGACCCAGTACTTC
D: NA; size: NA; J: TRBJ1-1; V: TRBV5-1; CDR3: CASSPDMNTEAFF; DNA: TGCGCCAGCAGCCCCGACATGAACACTGAAGCTTTCTTT
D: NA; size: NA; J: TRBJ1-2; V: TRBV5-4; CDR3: CASSLYSYGYTF; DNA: TGTGCCAGCAGCTTGTATAGCTATGGCTACACCTTC
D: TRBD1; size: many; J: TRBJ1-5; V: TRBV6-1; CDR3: CASSEAPGTGGPRYSNQPQHF; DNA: TGTGCCAGCAGTGAAGCTCCTGGGACAGGGGGACCCCGATATAGCAATCAGCCCCAGCATTTT
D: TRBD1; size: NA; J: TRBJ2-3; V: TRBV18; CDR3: CASSPLTGVSTDTQYF; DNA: TGTGCCAGCTCACCACTTACAGGGGTGAGCACAGATACGCAGTATTTT
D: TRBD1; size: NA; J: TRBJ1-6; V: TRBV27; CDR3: CASTRQGGYNSPLHF; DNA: TGTGCCAGCACTAGACAGGGGGGCTATAATTCACCCCTCCACTTT
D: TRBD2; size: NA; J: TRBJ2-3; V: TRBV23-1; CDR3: CASSQAGGPETDTQYF; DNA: TGCGCCAGCAGTCAAGCGGGGGGGCCTGAGACAGATACGCAGTATTTT
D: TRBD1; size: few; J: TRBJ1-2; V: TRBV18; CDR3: CASSPETGSTPYGYTF; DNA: TGTGCCAGCTCACCAGAGACAGGGTCTACCCCGTATGGCTACACCTTC
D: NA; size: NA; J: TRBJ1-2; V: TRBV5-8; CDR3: CASSLARMGYYGYTF; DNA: TGTGCCAGCAGCCTAGCACGGATGGGGTACTATGGCTACACCTTC
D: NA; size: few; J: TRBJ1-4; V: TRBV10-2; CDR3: CASSGGRNNEKLFF; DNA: TGCGCCAGCAGTGGAGGGCGGAATAATGAAAAACTGTTTTTT
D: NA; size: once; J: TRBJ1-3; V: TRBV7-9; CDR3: CASTWGGQGPGNTIYF; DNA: TGTGCCAGCACCTGGGGTGGGCAGGGCCCAGGAAACACCATATATTTT
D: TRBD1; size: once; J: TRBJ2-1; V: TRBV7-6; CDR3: CASSHPVGQGDNEQFF; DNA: TGTGCCAGCAGCCACCCCGTGGGACAGGGGGACAATGAGCAGTTCTTC
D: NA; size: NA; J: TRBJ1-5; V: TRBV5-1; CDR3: CASSMDLDQPQHF; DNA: TGCGCCAGCAGCATGGACTTGGATCAGCCCCAGCATTTT
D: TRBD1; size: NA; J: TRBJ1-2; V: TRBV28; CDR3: CASSLPDRGKGYTF; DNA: TGTGCCAGCAGTTTACCAGACAGGGGGAAGGGCTACACCTTC
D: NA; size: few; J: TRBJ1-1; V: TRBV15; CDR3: CATSRDPTGEAFF; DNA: TGTGCCACCAGCAGAGATCCGACAGGTGAAGCTTTCTTT
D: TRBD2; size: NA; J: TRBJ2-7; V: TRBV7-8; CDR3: CASSLRLAGSYEQYF; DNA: TGTGCCAGCAGCCTGCGGCTAGCGGGCTCCTACGAGCAGTACTTC
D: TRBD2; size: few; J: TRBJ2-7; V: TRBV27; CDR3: CASAISSGRPGEQYF; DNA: TGTGCCAGCGCCATCTCTAGCGGGAGGCCCGGCGAGCAGTACTTC
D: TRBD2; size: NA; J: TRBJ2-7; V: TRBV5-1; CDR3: CASSASGTYSYEQYF; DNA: TGCGCCAGCAGCGCTAGCGGAACCTACTCCTACGAGCAGTACTTC
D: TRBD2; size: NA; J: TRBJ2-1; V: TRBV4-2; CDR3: CASSQDGRGYIDEQFF; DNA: TGTGCCAGCAGCCAAGATGGGCGGGGGTATATAGATGAGCAGTTCTTC
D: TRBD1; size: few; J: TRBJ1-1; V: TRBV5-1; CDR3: CASSGTGGLPEAFF; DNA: TGCGCCAGCAGCGGGACAGGGGGCCTTCCTGAAGCTTTCTTT
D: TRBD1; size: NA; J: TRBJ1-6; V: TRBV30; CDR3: CAWSVHRTGDSPLHF; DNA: TGTGCCTGGAGTGTACATAGGACAGGGGACTCACCCCTCCACTTT
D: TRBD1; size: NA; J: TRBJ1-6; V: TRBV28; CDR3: CASSQVRGLDNSPLHF; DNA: TGTGCCAGCAGCCAGGTTAGGGGGCTCGATAATTCACCCCTCCACTTT
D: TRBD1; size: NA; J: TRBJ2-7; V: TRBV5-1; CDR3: CASSPPGQPYEQYF; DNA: TGCGCCAGCAGCCCCCCGGGACAGCCCTACGAGCAGTACTTC
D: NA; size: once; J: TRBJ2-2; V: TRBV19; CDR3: CASSGAAGTGELFF; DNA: TGTGCCAGTAGTGGCGCGGCGGGCACCGGGGAGCTGTTTTTT
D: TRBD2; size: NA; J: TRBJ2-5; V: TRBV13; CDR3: CASSLGTSGQETQYF; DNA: TGTGCCAGCAGTCTCGGGACTAGCGGCCAAGAGACCCAGTACTTC
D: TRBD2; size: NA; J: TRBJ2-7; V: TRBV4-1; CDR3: CASSQDPSGNTYEQYF; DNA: TGCGCCAGCAGCCAAGACCCTAGCGGCAACACCTACGAGCAGTACTTC
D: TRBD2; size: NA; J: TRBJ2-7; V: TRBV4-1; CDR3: CASSQDSGTSLQLGYEQYF; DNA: TGCGCCAGCAGCCAAGACAGCGGGACCTCCCTACAACTTGGCTACGAGCAGTACTTC